This T cell receptor beta chain was documented in a study of beta chain features in type 1 diabetes (dated by TCRdb to the late 2010s). Study-wide context: Mean age, gender distribution, total cell number and subset yield were not different between patients and healthy donors. Naive and central memory subsets were obtained from all 30 or so donors, but regulatory and stem cell-like memory subsets were isolated from only 8 patients and roughly eight healthy donors. In the study, recently diagnosed type 1 diabetes patients and matched healthy donors were compared on the TCRB repertoires of their sorted circulating CD4+ T cell subsets. A total of roughly 110 million sorted cells were examined across all samples, and the number of cells per subset was strongly correlated with RNA yield.

Each donor gave one peripheral blood draw, roughly 0.11 L on average, collected into heparinised tubes. A BD FACSAria II was used to sort naive, central memory, regulatory and stem cell-like memory CD4+ T cells with a panel that included CD45RO, CCR7, CD25, CD127, CD95 and CD27. A purity above 95% was achieved for all sorted populations. PBMCs were separated immediately by Lymphoprep density gradient centrifugation and were stained directly, without being cultured. To minimize batch effects, samples were stained and sorted in pairs, one healthy donor with one patient per experiment. This clone has a handful of counts. No antigen is known for it. No qualities accompany the bases; no much larger clone lies one base away. The V and J ends are trimmed by 4 bases and 1 base, leaving 8 bases between them. As encoded in the germline V gene (reference sequence), CDR1 is LNHNV while CDR2 is YYDKDF. Spanning cysteine to phenylalanine, the CDR3 consists of 14 amino acids. Only CDR3 DNA is held: 42 bases, read in frame from base 1.

Results the study describes overall, beyond this receptor: PCR may preferentially amplify shorter templates, but because patient and control samples were amplified and corrected together, any resulting skew would affect both groups equally. Fewer insertions and more nucleotide deletions at VDJ recombination sites were observed in patients with type 1 diabetes, implying thymic rearrangement abnormalities. Because cDNA was sequenced instead of genomic DNA, highly expressing activated cells could be over-represented, though the groups showed no difference in activation or CD3 levels. A moderate but significant shortening of TCRB CDR3 length was observed in type 1 diabetes patients in all four CD4+ subsets. Because small numbers of individuals were included in the HLA sub-analyses, any influence of HLA type on TCRB rearrangement was left unresolved. Naive, central memory and regulatory TCRB repertoires appeared to be more similar among patients than among healthy donors.

The High Capacity cDNA Reverse Transcription Kit was used to reverse transcribe all of the isolated RNA, meaning that expressed TCRB transcripts were what got sequenced. Deep immunoSEQ sequencing was performed on naive, central memory and regulatory T cell samples, with an average of about 3.6 million total reads per sample. Sorted cells were lysed in RLT buffer, and RNA was extracted using DNase-treated RNeasy Micro or Mini kits according to cell number. To prevent cross-contamination, each cell subset was processed individually, whereas patient and healthy donor samples were processed jointly. The immunoSEQ multiplex PCR was used to amplify TCRB sequences from cDNA, generating 87-bp fragments that spanned the CDR3 region. Sequencing of the amplicons was done on the Illumina HiSeq platform. The study's own analysis went as follows. PCR bias was corrected computationally using synthetic template baselines, and reads within Hamming distance 2 were collapsed, with unmergeable singletons discarded. Reads were aligned to IMGT to assign V, D and J genes, CDR3 length, and insertions or deletions at six rearrangement sites. Within each subset, clonotype counts were normalized to sorted cell number, and only after that were true diversity and Gini coefficients computed with the tcR R package. The overlap coefficient, calculated on TCRB nucleotide sequences, was used to measure repertoire sharing. Out-of-frame TCRB sequences from naive cells were analyzed as a proxy for the pre-selection repertoire. As stored in TCRdb, this immuneACCESS dataset retains in-frame rearrangements with V and J assigned. A fraction of the clones does not appear; measured against another copy, unresolved V genes explain less than half of the discrepancy, and the remainder lacks a known reason. V, J and clone size are taken as reported in that table, and D and trimming were inferred from the DNA itself. The sample records under 800,000 clones, about 14% of which are singletons. The ten largest make up roughly 0.098% of the sample.

The receptor comes from a man between 18 and 29 years old in good health. Sequencing input: naive CD4+ T cells from blood. Per the publication, the cell subset or site label means: true naive CD4+ T cells. The chain joins TRBV15 to TRBJ1-5, with the D gene not clear enough to name. The CDR3 is CATSMSGSNQPQHF. The bases read TGTGCCACCAGCATGTCTGGGAGCAATCAGCCCCAGCATTTT.